Below are 25 T cell receptor beta chains sequenced from a single sample in a study of T cells after yellow fever vaccination. TCRdb re-analysed the 5' RACE reads in MiXCR, keeping a single row per CDR3 protein. The data show fewer than 450,000 distinct CDR3 sequences, approximately 10% seen once. The specimen comprised PBMCs, sampled on the day of the first yellow fever vaccination. The receptor set was obtained from a young man who received the YFV17D yellow fever vaccine.

This clonotype turned up a few times. This chain joins TRBV20-1 and TRBJ2-5; 9 bases fit TRBD2. Losses at the gene ends were 3 bases for V and 0 bases for J; bases not matched to a gene: 5. The germline V gene has CDR1 DFQATT and CDR2 SNEGSKA (reference sequence). CDR3 length: 15 amino acids. For the CDR3, the DNA is TGCAGTGCTAGTGAGCTAGCGGGGTACCAAGAGACCCAGTACTTC. It is translated as CSASELAGYQETQYF.

This clonotype was detected a few times. The chain joins TRBV20-1 to TRBJ2-1; D might be TRBD2 (6 bases). V dropped 6 bases and J dropped 6 bases, with 21 bases sitting between them. The V gene's germline CDR1 is DFQATT and CDR2 SNEGSKA (reference sequence). The CDR3 contains 15 residues. The CDR3 region is CSALPPWEAVNEQFF. The CDR3 bases are TGCAGTGCCTTACCTCCCTGGGAGGCGGTCAATGAGCAGTTCTTC.

The table lists this clonotype with a few counts. The chain carries TRBV10-3 and TRBJ2-3, with D maybe TRBD2 (6 bases). Looked up from germline, CDR1 is ENHRY and CDR2 is SYGVKD. V shed 2 bases and J shed 3 bases, with 9 bases lying between them. This CDR3 has 14 residues. The CDR3 loop is CAISEMEGTDTQYF. The CDR3 DNA follows: TGTGCCATCAGTGAGATGGAGGGAACAGATACGCAGTATTTT.

This clonotype was counted at least ten times. The chain carries TRBV24-1 and TRBJ2-1, with unresolved D. The CDR3 loop spans 13 amino acids. Germline assignment: CDR1 KGHDR and CDR2 SFDVKD. The ends were cut back, 4 bases at V and 9 bases at J, with 12 bases in the middle. The CDR3 coding sequence is TGTGCCACCAGTGACTCCTCAGTTAGTGAGCAGTTCTTC. Translation: CATSDSSVSEQFF.

V is TRBV4-1 and J is TRBJ2-5; 15 bases align to TRBD2. This CDR3 has 17 amino acids. Germline CDR1 and CDR2: MGHRA and YSYEKL. The junction had 6 bases not matched to a gene; V was cut back by 0 bases and J by 7 bases. CDR3 DNA: TGCGCCAGCAGCCAAGAGGGGACTAGCGGGGGGCATCGGACCCAGTACTTC. Its protein product is CASSQEGTSGGHRTQYF.

This clonotype was picked up a small number of times. The chain combines TRBV9 with TRBJ1-1; D gene uncertain. Looked up from germline, CDR1 is SGDLS and CDR2 is YYNGEE. This CDR3 comprises 14 residues. V lost 3 bases and J 1 base, leaving 10 bases between the germline ends. The CDR3 is CASSGEGKNTEAFF. The CDR3 coding sequence is TGTGCCAGCAGCGGGGAAGGGAAGAACACTGAAGCTTTCTTT.

This clonotype appeared a few times. The V gene is TRBV9, the J gene TRBJ2-6; possible D gene TRBD1, 7 bases. Germline values: CDR1 SGDLS, CDR2 YYNGEE. Trimming cost V 4 bases and J 0 bases, with 11 bases left between them. The CDR3 sequence is 16 residues long. The CDR3 DNA sequence: TGTGCCAGCAGCCCCAGGGGGGTCTCTGGGGCCAACGTCCTGACTTTC. This gives the protein CASSPRGVSGANVLTF.

This clonotype was detected only a few times. The J gene is TRBJ1-2, the V gene TRBV18, with 7 bases identical to TRBD1. V was clipped by 4 bases and J by 8 bases; unmatched bases: 7. This CDR3 has 13 residues. Germline lookup yields CDR1 KGHSH and CDR2 LQKENI. CDR3 coding DNA: TGTGCCAGCTCACTTTACGACAGGGACGGCTACACCTTC. Translation: CASSLYDRDGYTF.

The chain has TRBV7-9 and TRBJ2-5, with unresolved D. The V gene lost 5 bases and the J gene lost 3 bases, with 16 bases spanning the gap. Germline lookup yields CDR1 SEHNR and CDR2 FQNEAQ (reference sequence). There are 15 residues in the CDR3. The CDR3 spells CASSPRTDPKETQYF. The CDR3 DNA is TGTGCCAGCAGCCCAAGAACGGACCCTAAAGAGACCCAGTACTTC.

This chain uses TRBV7-2 with TRBJ2-3, with 8 bases lining up with TRBD2. V lost 5 bases to trimming and J lost 1 base; unmatched junction nucleotides: 5. CDR1 and CDR2 from the germline V gene are SGHTA and FQGNSA. The CDR3 has 15 amino acids. The chain's CDR3 is CASSPQRGRTDTQYF. The CDR3 DNA sequence: TGTGCCAGCAGCCCTCAGCGGGGGCGCACAGATACGCAGTATTTT.

This clonotype was counted many times. V is TRBV5-1 and J is TRBJ1-2, with TRBD1 identical over 8 bases. The ends lost 3 bases at V and 7 bases at J; junction bases unmatched: 11. The germline CDR1 and CDR2 sequences are SGHRS and YFSETQ. This CDR3 is 15 amino acids long. The CDR3 region is CASSSQSTGESGYTF. The CDR3 bases are TGCGCCAGCAGCTCCCAATCGACAGGGGAGAGTGGCTACACCTTC.

This clonotype showed up just a few times. The chain recombines TRBV2 with TRBJ2-5; D is perhaps TRBD1 or TRBD2 (5 bases each). Germline V gene data show CDR1 as SNHLY and CDR2 as FYNNEI. Trimming removed 5 bases at V and 0 bases at J, with 10 bases between. This CDR3 spans 14 amino acids. DNA of the CDR3: TGTGCCAGCAGTCCCGGGACGTACCAAGAGACCCAGTACTTC. Protein product: CASSPGTYQETQYF.

This clonotype was observed a handful of times. This chain links TRBV23-1 with TRBJ1-1, with D hard to call. TRBV23-1 is sorted into the ORF group, with uncertain function. Trimming cost V 0 bases and J 0 bases, with 20 bases left between them. CDR3 length equals 19 residues. CDR3 DNA: TGCGCCAGCAGTCAATCGAGTGTGGGGAGACGGGCCCTGAACACTGAAGCTTTCTTT. Its protein product is CASSQSSVGRRALNTEAFF.

The gene calls are TRBV19 and TRBJ1-1; D not certain. Germline CDR1 LNHDA, CDR2 SQIVND (reference sequence). The CDR3 runs to 14 residues. Trimming stripped 7 bases from V and 0 bases from J, with 12 bases between. CDR3 region: CASKTGGLNTEAFF. CDR3 DNA sequence: TGTGCCAGTAAGACGGGCGGTCTGAACACTGAAGCTTTCTTT.

The V call is TRBV20-1, the J call TRBJ2-1; D may be TRBD1 or TRBD2 (6 bases each). V lost 1 base to trimming and J lost 4 bases, with 17 bases between them. The CDR3 runs to 16 residues. Germline V gives CDR1 DFQATT, CDR2 SNEGSKA (reference sequence). CDR3 residues: CSARVNLGGIYNEQFF. The CDR3 bases are TGCAGTGCTAGAGTCAATCTAGGGGGGATATACAATGAGCAGTTCTTC.

The genes are TRBV29-1 and TRBJ2-1; 7 bases fit TRBD1. Losses at the gene ends were 2 bases for V and 4 bases for J; bases not matched to a gene: 8. The CDR3 extends over 15 amino acids. CDR1 and CDR2 from the germline V gene are SQVTM and ANQGSEA. The chain's CDR3 is CSVERTGQTYNEQFF. CDR3 nucleotides: TGCAGCGTTGAAAGGACGGGACAGACATACAATGAGCAGTTCTTC.

The chain joins TRBV20-1 to TRBJ1-1; weak D call: TRBD1 (5 bases). Trimming shortened V by 6 bases and J by 11 bases, and 16 bases separated the two germline ends. Per the germline V gene, CDR1 is DFQATT and CDR2 is SNEGSKA (reference sequence). The CDR3 has 11 amino acids. CDR3 protein: CSASGILGAFF. The CDR3 DNA follows: TGCAGTGCGTCAGGGATTCTGGGGGCTTTCTTT.

The chain is built from TRBV6-1 and TRBJ2-7; TRBD1 agrees at 8 bases. Germline V CDR1 and CDR2: MNHNS, SASEGT. The CDR3 sequence is 13 residues long. Trimming removed 5 bases from V and 5 bases from J; junction bases left unmatched: 5. CDR3 sequence: CASSQDRANEQYF. CDR3 sequence (DNA): TGTGCCAGCAGTCAGGACAGGGCCAACGAGCAGTACTTC.

Ten or more counts support this clonotype. The chain couples TRBV7-2 to TRBJ2-7; tentative D call: TRBD1 (6 bases). Germline assignment: CDR1 SGHTA and CDR2 FQGNSA. This CDR3 contains 16 residues. V was pared by 2 bases and J by 0 bases, with 14 bases between. The CDR3 DNA is TGTGCCAGCAGCTTATCGTGGGACACGAGCTCCTACGAGCAGTACTTC. Its protein is CASSLSWDTSSYEQYF.

A few counts support this clonotype. The chain employs TRBV20-1 and TRBJ2-5; TRBD2 matches 8 bases. CDR1 and CDR2 from the germline V gene are DFQATT and SNEGSKA (reference sequence). This CDR3 spans 16 amino acids. V shed 0 bases, J shed 4 bases, and the junction held 10 bases outside the gene matches. CDR3 amino acids: CSARDWRTSSGETQYF. In DNA form, the CDR3 reads TGCAGTGCTAGAGATTGGCGGACTAGCTCTGGAGAGACCCAGTACTTC.

V is TRBV9 and J is TRBJ2-2; 9 bases align to TRBD2. J was trimmed by 8 bases and V by 0 bases; bases with no gene match: 5. The V gene's germline CDR1 is SGDLS and CDR2 YYNGEE. This CDR3 spans 15 amino acids. The CDR3 DNA is TGTGCCAGCAGCGTAGGCGGGGGGGCCTTTGGGGAGCTGTTTTTT. Translating it yields CASSVGGGAFGELFF.

The J gene is TRBJ1-2, the V gene TRBV4-2, with D maybe TRBD1 (5 bases). The CDR3 has 18 amino acids. Trimming removed 4 bases at V and 6 bases at J, with 27 bases between. Germline CDR1 and CDR2: LGHNA and YNFKEQ. The chain's CDR3 is CASSPERNGGFRWNGYTF. CDR3 sequence (DNA): TGTGCCAGCAGCCCCGAAAGGAACGGGGGATTTCGGTGGAATGGCTACACCTTC.

The chain links TRBV7-2 to TRBJ2-3; unclear D gene. CDR3 size: 15 residues. Trimming shortened V by 5 bases and J by 1 base, and 13 bases separated the two germline ends. Germline assignment: CDR1 SGHTA and CDR2 FQGNSA. This CDR3 is CASSPRSARTDTQYF. In DNA, the CDR3 is TGTGCCAGCAGCCCTCGCTCGGCCCGCACAGATACGCAGTATTTT. Together with reference TRBV7-2 and TRBJ2-3, the CDR3 gives the full variable domain: GAGVSQSPSNKVTEKGKDVELRCDPISGHTALYWYRQSLGQGLEFLIYFQGNSAPDKSGLPSDRFSAERTGGSVSTLTIQRTQQEDSAVYLCASSPRSARTDTQYFGPGTRLTVL.

The rearrangement uses TRBV2 and TRBJ1-5; D remains unclear. The CDR3 covers 12 residues. Trimming took 4 bases from V and 7 from J, leaving 8 bases between them. The germline CDR1 and CDR2 sequences are SNHLY and FYNNEI. This chain's CDR3 is CASSVDGQPQHF. The CDR3 DNA sequence: TGTGCCAGCAGTGTGGACGGACAGCCCCAGCATTTT.

The table lists this clonotype with a few counts. This sequence joins TRBV28 and TRBJ2-3; tentative D call: TRBD1 (5 bases). V dropped 10 bases and J dropped 0 bases, with 23 bases sitting between them. The CDR3 totals 17 residues. Germline lookup yields CDR1 MDHEN and CDR2 SYDVKM. Written as DNA, the CDR3 is TGTGCCACCACCGATTTTCGACAGTTCGCTAGCACAGATACGCAGTATTTT. Translating it yields CATTDFRQFASTDTQYF.